This T cell receptor beta chain comes out of a study of T-cell memory formation after mild COVID-19. Across the study: TCR clustering was largely donor specific.

TCRdb fed the 5' RACE reads into MiXCR, producing one record per CDR3 protein. Among about 430,000 distinct CDR3 sequences listed, around 24% were seen once. The table lists this clonotype with a count of one. The antigen remains unidentified. Whole-study findings and limits: Day 37-peaking second-wave clones had unconfirmed SARS-CoV-2 specificity. Clones contracting across day 15 to 85 had a balanced CD4/CD8 profile; later expanding clones leaned CD4+.

This CDR3 region has 14 residues. The germline gives CDR1 MNHEY, CDR2 SVGEGT. Trimming cost V 2 bases and J 3 bases, with 10 bases left between them. The sequencing input was PBMCs or a T cell subset sorted from them (not recorded which). The V and J genes are TRBV6-2 or TRBV6-3 and TRBJ1-1, with TRBD1 as a possible D gene (6 bases). This TCR came from an adult woman who had mild COVID-19 (a few samples of this study predate the infection). Cell type and time point are not known. CDR3 sequence (DNA): TGTGCCAGCAGTTACGTGGGGGCGTACACTGAAGCTTTCTTT. This translates into CASSYVGAYTEAFF.